This T cell receptor (beta chain) was observed in a study of OX40 agonist ivuxolimab in advanced cancers. Notes on this clone: Its antigen is still unknown.

Study results and caveats: Among expanded peripheral T cells, antigen specificity went undetermined.

The germline V and J ends were trimmed by 5 bases and 3 bases, with 4 bases remaining between them. The length of the CDR3 is 12 residues. CDR1 and CDR2 from the germline V gene are LNHDA and SQIVND (reference sequence). Produced via immunoSEQ multiplex PCR; TCRdb's table is partial and in-frame only. Of tens of thousands of clones in the sample, about 93% were seen once. The specimen was CD4+ or CD8+ T cells sorted from blood, collected in a trial of the OX40 agonist ivuxolimab. The gene calls are TRBV19 and TRBJ2-2; D ambiguous. The receptor comes from an adult with an advanced solid tumor such as melanoma, head and neck, liver or kidney cancer. The CDR3 region is CASSADTGELFF. The CDR3 coding sequence is TGTGCCAGTAGTGCGGACACCGGGGAGCTGTTTTTT.